The 32 T cell receptor beta chains listed next were all sequenced from one sample in a study of blood T cell repertoires in COVID-19. Using immunoSEQ multiplex PCR, the repertoire was profiled, and TCRdb retains in-frame clones only, with some absent. Among approximately 150,000 clones, 70% to 90% were seen once, and the ten largest hold roughly 4.1%. Sequenced sample: peripheral blood. All receptors come from a woman in her sixties or seventies with acute or convalescent COVID-19.

The genes are TRBV18 and TRBJ2-3; D gene ambiguous. The CDR3 runs 13 residues. Trimming left V 2 bases short and J 0 bases short, with 3 bases between. Germline V gives CDR1 KGHSH, CDR2 LQKENI. The CDR3 loop reads CASSPGSTDTQYF. CDR3 nucleotide sequence: TGTGCCAGCTCACCAGGCAGCACAGATACGCAGTATTTT.

V usage is TRBV5-1 and J usage is TRBJ1-1, with 9 bases aligning to TRBD1. The CDR3 runs 17 residues. CDR1 SGHRS and CDR2 YFSETQ come from the germline V gene. With V trimmed by 0 bases and J by 1 base, 7 bases remained unmatched. The CDR3 reads CASSLAQGALGNTEAFF. Written as DNA, the CDR3 is TGCGCCAGCAGCTTGGCACAGGGGGCACTTGGGAACACTGAAGCTTTCTTT.

The genes are TRBV19 and TRBJ2-7; possibly TRBD2 for D (5 bases). The CDR3 covers 13 residues. Germline V CDR1 and CDR2: LNHDA, SQIVND (reference sequence). V was clipped by 3 bases and J by 5 bases, with 11 bases between them. In DNA, the CDR3 is TGTGCCAGTAGTATCGAGGGAATCCACGAGCAGTACTTC. Its translation: CASSIEGIHEQYF.

The chain recombines TRBV7-6 with TRBJ2-5, with D possibly matching TRBD2 (6 bases). CDR3 size: 16 residues. The germline gives CDR1 SGHVS, CDR2 FNYEAQ. V shed 4 bases and J shed 5 bases, with 20 bases lying between them. CDR3: CASSSVAGSFGETQYF. The CDR3 region has the DNA TGTGCCAGCAGCTCCGTTGCCGGGAGCTTTGGGGAGACCCAGTACTTC.

The gene calls are TRBV18 and TRBJ1-3; tentative D call: TRBD1 (6 bases). This CDR3 is 15 amino acids long. The germline gives CDR1 KGHSH, CDR2 LQKENI. Trimming took off 6 bases at V and 0 bases at J, with 12 bases between the two ends. The CDR3 region is CASSLGQNSGNTIYF. The CDR3 DNA sequence: TGTGCCAGCTCCCTCGGACAGAACTCTGGAAACACCATATATTTT.

The CDR3, as DNA: TGCAGTGCTAGAAACGGCGGGAAACTGTTTTTT. Protein product: CSARNGGKLFF. The J gene is TRBJ1-4, the V gene TRBV20-1, with D unresolved. Trimming pared 2 bases from V and 11 bases from J, leaving 9 bases between. The CDR3 contains 11 residues. CDR1 is DFQATT and CDR2 is SNEGSKA in the germline V gene (reference sequence).

This clone was detected a few times. The chain carries TRBV10-3 and TRBJ1-3; TRBD1 aligns across 7 bases. This CDR3 spans 16 amino acids. The V gene end was trimmed by 0 bases and the J gene end by 6 bases; junction bases not matched to a gene: 8. Germline-derived CDR1 and CDR2 are ENHRY and SYGVKD. The CDR3 region is CAISESTGLLTNTIYF. CDR3 bases: TGTGCCATCAGTGAGTCGACAGGGCTTTTAACAAACACCATATATTTT.

The table lists this clone with a few counts. The V gene is TRBV28, the J gene TRBJ2-2; TRBD2 aligns across 8 bases. From germline, CDR1 is MDHEN and CDR2 SYDVKM. The J segment lost 8 bases and the V segment lost 5 bases, leaving 10 bases of the junction unmatched. The CDR3 has 15 amino acids. DNA of the CDR3: TGTGCCAGCAGTCGCTGGGGGAGCGGGAGAGGGGAGCTGTTTTTT. Protein sequence: CASSRWGSGRGELFF.

V is TRBV28 and J is TRBJ1-4, with 7 positions matching TRBD1. This CDR3 comprises 16 residues. CDR1 MDHEN and CDR2 SYDVKM come from the germline V gene. Losses at the gene ends were 5 bases for V and 0 bases for J; bases not matched to a gene: 6. CDR3 in amino acids: CASSTTTGATNEKLFF. CDR3 nucleotide sequence: TGTGCCAGCAGTACAACAACAGGGGCAACTAATGAAAAACTGTTTTTT.

This clone has a handful of counts. This rearrangement joins TRBV3-1 (or the pseudogene TRBV3-2) to TRBJ1-1, with D possibly matching TRBD1 (5 bases). Germline loops: CDR1 LGHDT, CDR2 YNNKEL (reference sequence). Trimming stripped 1 base from V and 3 bases from J, with 12 bases between. This CDR3 has 15 amino acids. The CDR3 region has the DNA TGTGCCAGCAGCCAAGGAGATGCGGGGCACACTGAAGCTTTCTTT. Protein product: CASSQGDAGHTEAFF.

This clone was counted once. This rearrangement joins TRBV5-1 to TRBJ1-1; TRBD1 is a possible D gene (5 bases). This CDR3 is built from 14 residues. V was trimmed by 3 bases and J by 1 base, leaving 10 bases between them. The germline V gene has CDR1 SGHRS and CDR2 YFSETQ. CDR3 region: CASSWQGRNTEAFF. The CDR3 bases are TGCGCCAGCAGCTGGCAGGGCAGGAACACTGAAGCTTTCTTT.

V usage is TRBV19 and J usage is TRBJ1-2; D remains ambiguous. The CDR3 runs 15 residues. Germline V gene lookup returns CDR1 LNHDA and CDR2 SQIVND (reference sequence). The V gene lost 0 bases and the J gene lost 4 bases, with 12 bases spanning the gap. The CDR3: CASSIDPGLLYGYTF. The CDR3 nucleotides are TGTGCCAGTAGTATAGATCCCGGACTGCTCTATGGCTACACCTTC.

V gene TRBV2 combines with J gene TRBJ1-6, with 10 bases fitting TRBD1. V lost 0 bases and J lost 7; bases outside the gene matches: 0. In germline, CDR1 is SNHLY, CDR2 FYNNEI. The CDR3 contains 15 residues. DNA for the CDR3: TGTGCCAGCAGTGAAGCGGGACAGGGGAATTCACCCCTCCACTTT. Amino acid sequence: CASSEAGQGNSPLHF.

V gene TRBV28 combines with J gene TRBJ2-7, with TRBD2 identical over 11 bases. J lost 0 bases, V lost 1 base, and 2 bases had no gene match. This CDR3 spans 16 amino acids. The germline V gene has CDR1 MDHEN and CDR2 SYDVKM. CDR3 residues: CASSLLGLAASYEQYF. The CDR3 DNA reads as TGTGCCAGCAGTTTATTGGGACTAGCGGCCTCCTACGAGCAGTACTTC.

The gene calls are TRBV7-8 and TRBJ1-3, with D uncertain. CDR3 length: 15 residues. The V end lost 5 bases, the J end lost 3 bases, and 14 bases lay between the germline ends. Germline CDR1 SGHVS, CDR2 FQNEAQ. The CDR3 protein is CASSRVGGGGNTIYF. CDR3 sequence (DNA): TGTGCCAGCAGCCGAGTGGGTGGAGGTGGAAACACCATATATTTT.

This clone appeared once. V is TRBV19 and J is TRBJ2-3; TRBD2 matches at 12 bases. The length of the CDR3 is 15 residues. Germline CDR1 and CDR2: LNHDA and SQIVND (reference sequence). The ends lost 7 bases at V and 3 bases at J; junction bases unmatched: 5. The CDR3 region has the DNA TGTGCCAGTAAAACGACTAGCGGGAGAACAGATACGCAGTATTTT. This encodes CASKTTSGRTDTQYF.

This clone was detected once. This chain joins TRBV5-1 and TRBJ2-1; 9 bases line up with TRBD2. The CDR3 covers 18 residues. Germline assignment: CDR1 SGHRS and CDR2 YFSETQ. The V segment lost 1 base and the J segment 0 bases; nucleotides outside the gene matches: 8. CDR3 amino acids: CASSLSTPGLASYNEQFF. In nucleotides, the CDR3 is TGCGCCAGCAGCTTGTCTACTCCGGGACTAGCCTCCTACAATGAGCAGTTCTTC.

The J gene is TRBJ2-3, the V gene TRBV7-9; TRBD1 matches at 7 bases. CDR1 SEHNR and CDR2 FQNEAQ come from the germline V gene (reference sequence). V gave up 1 base and J gave up 6 bases; unmatched junction bases: 13. This CDR3 contains 17 residues. DNA for the CDR3: TGTGCCAGCAGCTTAGTGTTTGGACAGGTGGTTGGGGATACGCAGTATTTT. Translating it yields CASSLVFGQVVGDTQYF. The full variable domain, completed using reference TRBV7-9 and TRBJ2-3, is DTGVSQNPRHKITKRGQNVTFRCDPISEHNRLYWYRQTLGQGPEFLTYFQNEAQLEKSRLLSDRFSAERPKGSFSTLEIQRTEQGDSAMYLCASSLVFGQVVGDTQYFGPGTRLTVL.

The chain couples TRBV9 to TRBJ1-3; no clear D. The germline CDR1 and CDR2 sequences are SGDLS and YYNGEE. This CDR3 has 14 amino acids. V was clipped by 2 bases and J by 0 bases, with 6 bases between them. CDR3 sequence: CASSVEISGNTIYF. CDR3 DNA: TGTGCCAGCAGCGTTGAGATCTCTGGAAACACCATATATTTT.

The chain is built from TRBV4-1 and TRBJ2-5; 8 bases fit TRBD1. CDR1 is MGHRA and CDR2 is YSYEKL in the germline V gene. V lost 1 base and J lost 4; bases outside the gene matches: 11. The CDR3 totals 17 residues. CDR3 protein: CASSQGFARGPRETQYF. The CDR3 nucleotides are TGCGCCAGCAGCCAAGGGTTTGCCAGGGGGCCACGAGAGACCCAGTACTTC.

CDR3 in amino acids: CASSLGTSGELFF. The CDR3 DNA is TGTGCCAGCAGTTTAGGGACTAGCGGGGAGCTGTTTTTT. The chain recombines TRBV12-3 or TRBV12-4 with TRBJ2-2, with TRBD2 matching over 7 bases. The CDR3 runs 13 residues. J lost 7 bases, V lost 1 base, and 0 bases had no gene match.

V usage is TRBV15 and J usage is TRBJ1-2; D is possibly TRBD1 (6 bases). This CDR3 is built from 13 residues. Germline lookup yields CDR1 LNHNV and CDR2 YYDKDF (reference sequence). Trimming shortened V by 1 base and J by 8 bases, and 11 bases separated the two germline ends. The CDR3 DNA is TGTGCCACCAGCAGAGGACAGGAGGCCGGCTACACCTTC. It specifies CATSRGQEAGYTF.

V gene TRBV4-3 combines with J gene TRBJ2-4, with D possibly matching TRBD1 (6 bases). The CDR3 loop spans 15 amino acids. V lost 0 bases, J lost 6 bases, and 12 bases lay in between. Looked up from germline, CDR1 is LGHNA and CDR2 is YSLEER. The CDR3 region is CASSQEGARRNIQYF. Here the CDR3 DNA reads TGCGCCAGCAGCCAAGAGGGGGCGCGTCGAAACATTCAGTACTTC.

CDR3 nucleotide sequence: TGTGCCAGCAGCAGGGGGTCGGGAGGCGGTAATCAGCCCCAGCATTTT. Its translation: CASSRGSGGGNQPQHF. The V call is TRBV7-2, the J call TRBJ1-5, with a weak D call TRBD1 (6 bases). The CDR3 is made up of 16 amino acids. Trimming took 5 bases from V and 4 from J, leaving 18 bases between them. The V gene's germline CDR1 is SGHTA and CDR2 FQGNSA.

The chain links TRBV7-9 to TRBJ2-5, with D possibly matching TRBD1 (6 bases). The CDR3 has 14 amino acids. Trimming removed 5 bases at V and 8 bases at J, with 18 bases between. Germline CDR1 is SEHNR and CDR2 is FQNEAQ (reference sequence). Written as DNA, the CDR3 is TGTGCCAGCAGCGCGATAATCCAGGGGTCCACCCAGTACTTC. Residues: CASSAIIQGSTQYF.

This sequence joins TRBV29-1 and TRBJ1-1; D ambiguous. Germline V gene sequence: CDR1 SQVTM, CDR2 ANQGSEA. The CDR3 is 13 amino acids. Trimming took 4 bases from V and 0 from J, leaving 9 bases between them. The CDR3 DNA reads as TGCAGCGTTGGCGGCAGAATGAACACTGAAGCTTTCTTT. Translation gives CSVGGRMNTEAFF.

This chain links TRBV29-1 with TRBJ2-7; tentative D call: TRBD1 (6 bases). V shed 4 bases and J shed 1 base, with 14 bases lying between them. The germline CDR1 and CDR2 sequences are SQVTM and ANQGSEA. The CDR3 length is 14 residues. The CDR3 bases are TGCAGCGTTGGGGGGCAGGGGAATTCCTACGAGCAGTACTTC. As protein: CSVGGQGNSYEQYF.

V and J are TRBV6-5 and TRBJ1-1, with D unresolved. CDR1 is MNHEY, CDR2 SVGAGI, per germline. This CDR3 has 13 residues. The V end lost 2 bases, the J end lost 3 bases, and 7 bases lay between the germline ends. DNA for the CDR3: TGTGCCAGCAGTTACGACAAAGACACTGAAGCTTTCTTT. Its translation: CASSYDKDTEAFF.

This clone was found once. V gene TRBV19 combines with J gene TRBJ2-6, with 9 bases matching TRBD1. The J segment lost 0 bases and the V segment lost 3 bases, leaving 6 bases of the junction unmatched. This CDR3 is 18 amino acids long. CDR1 LNHDA and CDR2 SQIVND come from the germline V gene (reference sequence). As DNA, the CDR3 is TGTGCCAGTAGTATGCGGGACAGGGCGCTCTCTGGGGCCAACGTCCTGACTTTC. Its translation is CASSMRDRALSGANVLTF. Using reference TRBV19 and TRBJ2-6 for the parts outside the CDR3, the full variable domain is DGGITQSPKYLFRKEGQNVTLSCEQNLNHDAMYWYRQDPGQGLRLIYYSQIVNDFQKGDIAEGYSVSREKKESFPLTVTSAQKNPTAFYLCASSMRDRALSGANVLTFGAGSRLTVL.

CDR3 in DNA: TGTGCCAGCAGCTTATCAGGGAATAATTCACCCCTCCACTTT. Amino acids: CASSLSGNNSPLHF. The chain couples TRBV7-9 to TRBJ1-6; a possible D gene is TRBD1 (5 bases). With 2 bases removed from V and 5 bases from J, the gap between germline ends came to 7 bases. From germline, CDR1 is SEHNR and CDR2 FQNEAQ (reference sequence). The CDR3 length is 14 residues. Combining the CDR3 with reference TRBV7-9 and TRBJ1-6 gives the whole variable domain DTGVSQNPRHKITKRGQNVTFRCDPISEHNRLYWYRQTLGQGPEFLTYFQNEAQLEKSRLLSDRFSAERPKGSFSTLEIQRTEQGDSAMYLCASSLSGNNSPLHFGNGTRLTVT.

This clone has a single count. The chain carries TRBV7-9 and TRBJ1-1, with 9 bases that match TRBD1. V dropped 5 bases and J dropped 10; count of bases not matched to a gene: 5. This CDR3 is built from 12 residues. CDR1 is SEHNR and CDR2 is FQNEAQ in the germline V gene (reference sequence). CDR3 nucleotide sequence: TGTGCCAGCAGCCTCGGGACAGGGAGAGCTTTCTTT. Protein product: CASSLGTGRAFF.

The V and J genes are TRBV6-5 and TRBJ1-1, with 10 bases lining up with TRBD1. CDR3 length equals 14 residues. Losses at the gene ends were 6 bases for V and 3 bases for J; bases not matched to a gene: 4. Looked up from germline, CDR1 is MNHEY and CDR2 is SVGAGI. CDR3 nucleotides: TGTGCCAGCAGCTCGGACAGGGGGGACACTGAAGCTTTCTTT. This gives the protein CASSSDRGDTEAFF.